Below, 19 T cell receptor beta chains from the same sample are listed, as sequenced in a study of T cells in Graves' hyperthyroidism and ophthalmopathy. There were TCR beta CDR3 regions amplified from RNA transcripts. TCR CDR3 underwent first-round RT-PCR with the HTBI primer set. TCRdb independently ran MiXCR on the multiplex PCR reads; one entry per CDR3 protein. The sample lists about 570,000 distinct CDR3 sequences; about half were seen once. Sequenced: peripheral blood or thyroid tissue (not recorded which). The receptors stem from an adult woman with Graves' disease, either hyperthyroidism or ophthalmopathy (not recorded which).

This clonotype was seen only once. The gene calls are TRBV10-3 and TRBJ1-1; 7 positions agree with TRBD1. The germline gives CDR1 ENHRY, CDR2 SYGVKD. The V and J ends lost 6 bases and 6 bases, in that order; junction bases with no gene match: 7. This CDR3 spans 13 amino acids. CDR3 residues: CAIRQGGMAEAFF. CDR3 DNA sequence: TGTGCCATCAGGCAGGGGGGCATGGCTGAAGCTTTCTTT.

This clonotype was detected ten times or more. V gene TRBV6-6 combines with J gene TRBJ2-7, with D unclear. Trimming removed 6 bases from V and 1 base from J, with 16 bases in between. Per the germline V gene, CDR1 is MNHNY and CDR2 is SVGAGI (reference sequence). The CDR3 runs to 15 residues. The CDR3 nucleotides are TGTGCCAGCAGATCCGAAACGATGCGATCCTACGAGCAGTACTTC. As protein: CASRSETMRSYEQYF.

The rearrangement joins TRBV5-1 to TRBJ2-2; possible D gene TRBD1, 6 bases. The CDR3 is made up of 16 amino acids. Between the trimmed V and J ends, which lost 3 bases and 0 bases, there was a span of 12 bases. Germline V gives CDR1 SGHRS, CDR2 YFSETQ. CDR3 residues: CASSWDGQTNTGELFF. The CDR3 coding sequence is TGCGCCAGCAGCTGGGATGGACAGACGAACACCGGGGAGCTGTTTTTT. Supplemented by reference TRBV5-1 and TRBJ2-2, the full variable domain reads KAGVTQTPRYLIKTRGQQVTLSCSPISGHRSVSWYQQTPGQGLQFLFEYFSETQRNKGNFPGRFSGRQFSNSRSEMNVSTLELGDSALYLCASSWDGQTNTGELFFGEGSRLTVL.

This clonotype was counted ten times or more. The chain joins TRBV7-9 to TRBJ2-1; no firm D call. The CDR3 consists of 11 residues. V lost 3 bases, J lost 3 bases, and 0 bases lay in between. The germline gives CDR1 SEHNR, CDR2 FQNEAQ (reference sequence). The CDR3 nucleotides are TGTGCCAGCAGCTTCTACAATGAGCAGTTCTTC. This codes for CASSFYNEQFF.

This chain links TRBV7-9 with TRBJ1-2; 7 bases map to TRBD1. V was pared by 1 base and J by 5 bases, with 13 bases of the junction left unmatched. The CDR3 sequence is 17 residues long. CDR1 SEHNR and CDR2 FQNEAQ come from the germline V gene (reference sequence). As DNA, the CDR3 is TGTGCCAGCAGCTTAGAGAGAATACGGGACAGCAGGTATGGCTACACCTTC. Its protein product is CASSLERIRDSRYGYTF.

The chain has TRBV5-1 and TRBJ2-2, with D unclear. The CDR3 has 10 amino acids. Germline V gene sequence: CDR1 SGHRS, CDR2 YFSETQ. V was cut by 2 bases and J by 9 bases, with 2 bases left in between. The CDR3 nucleotides read TGCGCCAGCAGCTTCCGGGAGCTGTTTTTT. This gives the protein CASSFRELFF. The full variable domain, its missing parts supplied by reference TRBV5-1 and TRBJ2-2, is KAGVTQTPRYLIKTRGQQVTLSCSPISGHRSVSWYQQTPGQGLQFLFEYFSETQRNKGNFPGRFSGRQFSNSRSEMNVSTLELGDSALYLCASSFRELFFGEGSRLTVL.

The V and J genes are TRBV14 and TRBJ1-6; D remains unclear. CDR1 is SGHDN, CDR2 FVKESK, per germline. The CDR3 consists of 14 residues. Trimming left V 5 bases short and J 10 bases short, with 15 bases between. CDR3 DNA sequence: TGTGCCAGCAGCTTAGCTGGGGATGGATCACCCCTCCACTTT. It codes for CASSLAGDGSPLHF.

As regards this clonotype: The CDR3 end shows no conserved phenylalanine or tryptophan, and so a read error is likely. This chain joins TRBV28 and TRBJ2-1; a weak D match, TRBD1 (5 bases). Germline V gene sequence: CDR1 MDHEN, CDR2 SYDVKM. V gave up 2 bases and J gave up 5 bases, with 16 bases separating them. The CDR3 loop spans 16 amino acids. CDR3 loop: CASSLVLQDLNNEQFI. The CDR3 nucleotides read TGTGCCAGCAGTTTAGTCCTACAGGACCTAAACAATGAGCAGTTCATC.

This clonotype was seen ten or more times. V gene TRBV20-1 combines with J gene TRBJ2-7; 9 bases are a match to TRBD2. This CDR3 is 15 amino acids long. V was clipped by 5 bases and J by 1 base; unmatched bases: 9. Germline CDR1 is DFQATT and CDR2 is SNEGSKA (reference sequence). Here the CDR3 reads CSALGAGGPSYEQYF. In DNA, the CDR3 is TGCAGTGCTCTCGGGGCGGGAGGGCCTTCCTACGAGCAGTACTTC.

This clonotype was seen repeatedly, ten times or more. The V gene is TRBV6-5, the J gene TRBJ1-2; perhaps TRBD1 as D (6 bases). The V end lost 6 bases, the J end lost 8 bases, and 16 bases lay between the germline ends. This CDR3 contains 13 residues. The V gene's germline CDR1 is MNHEY and CDR2 SVGAGI. The CDR3 is CASRGALNSGYTF. DNA for the CDR3: TGTGCCAGCAGGGGGGCTTTAAACAGCGGCTACACCTTC.

This clonotype has just a few counts. The J gene is TRBJ1-4, the V gene TRBV15; D is uncertain. Trimming cost V 2 bases and J 7 bases, with 17 bases left between them. Germline V gives CDR1 LNHNV, CDR2 YYDKDF (reference sequence). This CDR3 contains 16 residues. The CDR3 is CATSRTSVGKGEKLFF. The CDR3 DNA follows: TGTGCCACCAGCAGAACTTCGGTGGGAAAGGGTGAAAAACTGTTTTTT.

This chain uses TRBV10-3 with TRBJ1-5; TRBD1 might be the D (6 bases). Germline V gene lookup returns CDR1 ENHRY and CDR2 SYGVKD. V was cut by 10 bases and J by 3 bases, with 16 bases left in between. This CDR3 comprises 14 residues. The CDR3 sequence: CATSVQGYNQPQHF. The CDR3 DNA reads TGTGCCACCAGCGTCCAGGGGTACAATCAGCCCCAGCATTTT.

The chain has TRBV6-2 or TRBV6-3 and TRBJ2-2; TRBD1 is a possible D gene (6 bases). Germline assignment: CDR1 MNHEY and CDR2 SVGEGT. Between the trimmed V and J ends, which lost 2 bases and 0 bases, there was a span of 10 bases. CDR3 length: 16 residues. The CDR3 nucleotides are TGTGCCAGCAGTTACGGACAGAATGCGAACACCGGGGAGCTGTTTTTT. Translated, it gives CASSYGQNANTGELFF.

The chain links TRBV20-1 to TRBJ1-1; a weak D match, TRBD1 (5 bases). Germline V gene lookup returns CDR1 DFQATT and CDR2 SNEGSKA (reference sequence). The length of the CDR3 is 13 residues. Trimming removed 8 bases from V and 4 bases from J, with 17 bases in between. CDR3 bases: TGCAGTCCCTTTAACAGGCGGGGCACTGAAGCTTTCTTT. Encoded protein: CSPFNRRGTEAFF.

This clonotype was seen a handful of times. This rearrangement joins TRBV7-9 to TRBJ1-5; D is perhaps TRBD1 (5 bases). CDR1 is SEHNR and CDR2 is FQNEAQ in the germline V gene (reference sequence). V lost 6 bases and J 4 bases, leaving 19 bases between the germline ends. There are 16 residues in the CDR3. The CDR3 DNA reads TGTGCCAGCAGTTCGGACGGCAGGGTCAATAATCAGCCCCAGCATTTT. As protein: CASSSDGRVNNQPQHF.

This clonotype was seen many times. This chain uses TRBV6-6 with TRBJ2-3; 9 positions agree with TRBD2. Germline V gene sequence: CDR1 MNHNY, CDR2 SVGAGI (reference sequence). The CDR3 has 16 residues. V trimming: 0 bases; J trimming: 5 bases; junction bases outside the gene matches: 6. CDR3 amino acids: CASSYSSGRLGDTQYF. The CDR3 DNA is TGTGCCAGCAGTTACTCGAGCGGGAGGCTCGGAGATACGCAGTATTTT.

The gene calls are TRBV5-4 and TRBJ2-5, with D possibly matching TRBD2 (5 bases). Between the trimmed V and J ends, which lost 10 bases and 2 bases, there was a span of 9 bases. The CDR3 sequence is 11 residues long. Per the germline V gene, CDR1 is SGHNT and CDR2 is YYREEE (reference sequence). The CDR3 loop is CALAFQETQYF. CDR3 DNA: TGTGCCTTAGCGTTTCAAGAGACCCAGTACTTC.

This clonotype turned up a few times. The chain uses TRBV20-1 and TRBJ1-6; TRBD1 matches 7 bases. V dropped 3 bases and J dropped 5; count of bases not matched to a gene: 7. The germline CDR1 and CDR2 sequences are DFQATT and SNEGSKA (reference sequence). This CDR3 is 15 amino acids long. This CDR3 is CSASMGTADNSPLHF. DNA of the CDR3: TGCAGTGCTAGTATGGGGACAGCGGATAATTCACCCCTCCACTTT.

As regards this clonotype: A much bigger clone sits one base away, suggesting this may be a read error. The chain carries TRBV2 and TRBJ1-6; D is possibly TRBD1 (5 bases). The CDR3 is 15 amino acids. Germline CDR1 is SNHLY and CDR2 is FYNNEI. The germline V and J ends were trimmed by 5 bases and 8 bases, with 16 bases remaining between them. The CDR3 DNA follows: TGTGCCAGCAGTTGGGGACCGGACGGGGATTCACCCCTCCACTTT. Its protein product is CASSWGPDGDSPLHF.